This entry lists 9 T cell receptor beta chains sequenced from one sample in a study of a mutant IDH1 vaccine in newly diagnosed glioma. Their antigen targets remain unknown. The table came from immunoSEQ multiplex PCR; TCRdb's copy has only in-frame clones and leaves some out. The sample shows 70,000 to 95,000 clones, around 83% of them seen only once. Time point specified: week 23, last vaccination. Each dose delivered 300 ug of mutant IDH1 20-mer peptide subcutaneously with imiquimod. This sample comprised PBMCs, obtained from a glioma patient whose treatment included an IDH1 peptide vaccine. The receptors were sampled from a woman between 45 and 60 years old with glioma.

This sequence joins TRBV4-1 and TRBJ2-3; the D is unclear. The CDR3 sequence is 13 residues long. Germline CDR1 reads MGHRA; CDR2 reads YSYEKL. V was clipped by 1 base and J by 2 bases, with 4 bases between them. The CDR3: CASSQGLTDTQYF. The DNA for the CDR3 is TGCGCCAGCAGCCAAGGACTCACAGATACGCAGTATTTT.

This clone was seen once. The V gene is TRBV5-1, the J gene TRBJ2-5; tentatively, D is TRBD2 (7 bases). The DNA matches TRBJ2-7 better at its end, which makes the J call doubtful. The CDR3 runs to 14 residues. Germline CDR1 SGHRS, CDR2 YFSETQ. The CDR3 coding sequence is TGCGCCAGCGCTGGGGGGCGGGAGCCCTACGAGCAGTACTTC. Translated: CASAGGREPYEQYF.

V and J are TRBV29-1 and TRBJ2-1, with 7 bases that match TRBD2. CDR3 length: 13 amino acids. The V gene's germline CDR1 is SQVTM and CDR2 ANQGSEA. Unmatched junction bases numbered 14, after V lost 3 bases and J lost 15 bases. The CDR3 loop reads CSVERAGVHSGFF. CDR3 DNA sequence: TGCAGCGTTGAGAGGGCGGGGGTTCATTCCGGGTTCTTC.

V and J are TRBV5-4 and TRBJ2-7; 8 bases fit TRBD2. Germline lookup yields CDR1 SGHNT and CDR2 YYREEE (reference sequence). The V and J ends lost 0 bases and 4 bases, in that order; junction bases with no gene match: 6. The CDR3 covers 15 residues. The CDR3 protein is CASSLAAGGGYEQYF. In DNA form, the CDR3 reads TGTGCCAGCAGCTTGGCGGCGGGAGGCGGGTACGAGCAGTACTTC.

In its sample, this clone was seen once. This chain uses TRBV28 with TRBJ2-7; 12 nucleotides agree with TRBD2. V trimming: 5 bases; J trimming: 6 bases; junction bases outside the gene matches: 5. Germline CDR1 reads MDHEN; CDR2 reads SYDVKM. CDR3 length: 14 amino acids. CDR3 sequence reads: CASSPPLAGGEQYF. For the CDR3, the DNA is TGTGCCAGCAGTCCCCCACTAGCGGGGGGCGAGCAGTACTTC.

This chain links TRBV30 with TRBJ2-5; possibly TRBD1 for D (6 bases). The CDR3 loop spans 12 amino acids. Germline lookup yields CDR1 GTSNPN and CDR2 SVGIG (reference sequence). V lost 4 bases and J 5 bases, leaving 11 bases between the germline ends. As DNA, the CDR3 is TGTGCCTGGAACAGGGACCTGGAGACCCAGTACTTC. Protein sequence: CAWNRDLETQYF.

This clone has just one count. CDR3 residues: CASSYSGGLIEQYF. The CDR3 DNA sequence: TGTGCCAGCAGTTACTCCGGGGGTCTAATCGAGCAGTACTTC. The chain couples TRBV6-6 to TRBJ2-7; TRBD2 might be the D (6 bases). This CDR3 has 14 residues. Looked up from germline, CDR1 is MNHNY and CDR2 is SVGAGI (reference sequence). The V end was cut by 0 bases, the J end by 6 bases, with 12 bases between.

This rearrangement joins TRBV19 to TRBJ2-1; 9 nucleotides match TRBD2. This CDR3 region has 14 residues. The V gene end was trimmed by 6 bases and the J gene end by 6 bases; junction bases not matched to a gene: 6. Germline-derived CDR1 and CDR2 are LNHDA and SQIVND (reference sequence). CDR3 amino acids: CASSLGGLANEQFF. In nucleotides, the CDR3 is TGTGCCAGTAGCTTGGGGGGACTAGCCAATGAGCAGTTCTTC.

The gene calls are TRBV6-5 and TRBJ2-7; tentative D call: TRBD1 (5 bases). V shed 1 base and J shed 5 bases, with 12 bases lying between them. The germline V gene encodes CDR1 MNHEY and CDR2 SVGAGI. The CDR3 covers 14 residues. The CDR3: CASSYLTARDEQYF. CDR3 nucleotide sequence: TGTGCCAGCAGTTACTTGACAGCCAGAGACGAGCAGTACTTC.